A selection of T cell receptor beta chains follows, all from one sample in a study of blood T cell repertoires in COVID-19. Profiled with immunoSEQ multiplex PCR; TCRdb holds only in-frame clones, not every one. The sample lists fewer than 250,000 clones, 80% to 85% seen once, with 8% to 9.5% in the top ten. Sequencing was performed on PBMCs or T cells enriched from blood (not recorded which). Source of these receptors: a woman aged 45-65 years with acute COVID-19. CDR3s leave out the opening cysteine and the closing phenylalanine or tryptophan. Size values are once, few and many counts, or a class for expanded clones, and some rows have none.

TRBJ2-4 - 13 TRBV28 ASSFKGTIKNIQY
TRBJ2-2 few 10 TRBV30 AWSGSGGELF
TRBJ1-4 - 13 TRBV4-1 ASSQPDRILEKLF
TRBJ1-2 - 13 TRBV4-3 ASSQESQGAYGYT
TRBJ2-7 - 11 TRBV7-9 ASSLVFGYEQY
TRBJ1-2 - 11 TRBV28 ANSLSTASGYT
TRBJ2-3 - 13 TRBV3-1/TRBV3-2 ASSLLAGSTDTQY
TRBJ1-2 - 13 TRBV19 ASTPTPGQNYGYT
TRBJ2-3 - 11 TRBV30 AWSVTGGGTQY
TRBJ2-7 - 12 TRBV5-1 ASSLGGRSYEQY
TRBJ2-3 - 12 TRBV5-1 ASSGPGAADTQY
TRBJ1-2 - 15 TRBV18 ASSPSAMDRKRDGYT
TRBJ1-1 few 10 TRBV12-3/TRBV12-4 ASSPGGGEAF
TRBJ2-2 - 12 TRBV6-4 ASSRQGSTGELF
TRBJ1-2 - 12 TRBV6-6 ASRAGDSTYGYT
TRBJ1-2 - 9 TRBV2 ASRKQGNYT
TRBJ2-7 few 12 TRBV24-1 ATSGKGDLYEQY
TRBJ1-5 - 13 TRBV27 ASSPIQGGYQPQH
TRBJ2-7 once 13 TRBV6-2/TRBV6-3 ASSRFGTAAYEQY
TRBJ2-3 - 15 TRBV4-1 ASSQAVLAGDTDTQY
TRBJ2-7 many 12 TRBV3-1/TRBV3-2 ASRPPGQGNEQY
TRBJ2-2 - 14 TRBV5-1 ASSLGVQGAVGELF
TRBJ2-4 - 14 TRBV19 ASSSGLADLKNIQY
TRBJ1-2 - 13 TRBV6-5 ASRPKQGEGYGYT
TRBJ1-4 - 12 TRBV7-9 ASTPRVAGEKLF
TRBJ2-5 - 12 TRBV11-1 ASSFYGAGETQY
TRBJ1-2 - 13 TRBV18 ASSPPGTGTDGYT
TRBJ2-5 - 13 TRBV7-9 ASSFPGGIQETQY
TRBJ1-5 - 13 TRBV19 ASSEGDRVNQPQH
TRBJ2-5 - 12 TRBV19 ASSSRREDGTQY
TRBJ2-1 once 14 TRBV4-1 ASSQGEQGVYNEQF
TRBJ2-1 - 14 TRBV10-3 AISESGTSFSNEQF
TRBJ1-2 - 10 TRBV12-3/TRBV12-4 ASKRTDYGYT
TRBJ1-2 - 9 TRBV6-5 ASRQGYGYT
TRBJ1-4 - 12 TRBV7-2 ASSLGAEERKLF
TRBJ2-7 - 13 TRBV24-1 ATSDSDRGTYEQY
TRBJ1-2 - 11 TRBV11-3 ASSLNTGWGYT
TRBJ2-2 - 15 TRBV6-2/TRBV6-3 ASSYKRGGPNTGELF
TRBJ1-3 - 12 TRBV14 ASRRQGSGNTIY
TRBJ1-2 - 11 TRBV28 ASSLVLGGGYT
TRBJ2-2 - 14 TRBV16 ASSPLSPGSTGELF
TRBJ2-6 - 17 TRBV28 ASSSLGAGYNSGANVLT
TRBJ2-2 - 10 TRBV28 VCGTNTGELF
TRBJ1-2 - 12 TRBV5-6 ASSLAGGYYGYT
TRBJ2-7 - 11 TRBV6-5 ASRGPGEGEQY
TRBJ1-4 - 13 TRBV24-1 ATSDSGTGQGKLF
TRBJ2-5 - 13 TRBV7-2 ASSLTASEQETQY
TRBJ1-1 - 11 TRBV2 ASSGYRGAEAF
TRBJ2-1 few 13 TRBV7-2 ASSDRGSGLNEQF
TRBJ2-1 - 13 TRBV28 ASSQQRGSYNEQF
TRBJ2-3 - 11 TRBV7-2 ASSLGLAGTQY
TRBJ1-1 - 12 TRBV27 ASSLRLGNTEAF
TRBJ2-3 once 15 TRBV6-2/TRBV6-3 ASSSTSGALGTDTQY
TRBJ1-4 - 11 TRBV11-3 ASSFGLNEKLF
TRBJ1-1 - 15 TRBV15 ATSRGGSGVTNTEAF